These T cell receptor beta chains were read from a single sample in a study of T cell repertoires in cytomegalovirus infection. MiXCR, run by TCRdb on the reads, gives a single entry per CDR3 protein. The sample shows fewer than 300,000 distinct CDR3 sequences, 25% of them seen only once. The sequenced sample consisted of PBMCs. The source of these receptors is a human donor in good health (CMV status not recorded). Some clones in this sample may be carry-over from other donors' samples. CDR3s include the opening cysteine and the closing phenylalanine or tryptophan. D genes are given only for firm matches. Some rows have no size entry. The others give once, few or many, or a class for an expanded clone.

abundance,j_gene,d_gene,v_gene,CDR3aa,CDR3nt
NA,TRBJ2-2,NA,TRBV19,CATRTGNTGELFF,TGTGCCACCCGGACTGGGAACACCGGGGAGCTGTTTTTT
many,TRBJ2-5,TRBD1,TRBV7-2,CASSYQAGQGQETQYF,TGTGCCAGCAGCTACCAAGCGGGACAGGGACAGGAGACCCAGTACTTC
NA,TRBJ2-1,NA,TRBV29-1,CSVGASNNEQFF,TGCAGCGTTGGGGCTAGCAACAATGAGCAGTTCTTC
many,TRBJ1-1,NA,TRBV12-3/TRBV12-4,CASSLFTLNTEAFF,TGTGCCAGCAGTTTATTCACCCTGAACACTGAAGCTTTCTTT
many,TRBJ1-2,NA,TRBV6-5,CASWTADYGYTF,TGTGCCAGCTGGACCGCCGACTATGGCTACACCTTC
NA,TRBJ1-3,TRBD1,TRBV2,CASSRDSPSGNTIYF,TGTGCCAGCAGTAGGGACAGTCCCTCTGGAAACACCATATATTTT
NA,TRBJ2-5,NA,TRBV19,CASSPIASPYQETQYF,TGTGCCAGTAGTCCGATCGCGTCTCCTTACCAAGAGACCCAGTACTTC
many,TRBJ2-7,NA,TRBV18,CASSPTYEQYF,TGTGCCAGCAGCCCAACCTACGAGCAGTACTTC
many,TRBJ1-1,NA,TRBV27,CASSLSSRGSAEAFF,TGTGCCAGCAGTTTGTCCTCGCGGGGGAGCGCTGAAGCTTTCTTT
many,TRBJ2-1,NA,TRBV7-8,CATHTNEQFF,TGTGCCACACATACGAATGAGCAGTTCTTC
few,TRBJ2-7,NA,TRBV5-6,CASSQEDREGEQYF,TGTGCCAGCAGCCAAGAGGACAGGGAGGGCGAGCAGTACTTC
few,TRBJ2-1,TRBD1,TRBV20-1,CSAPPVAGGYNEQFF,TGCAGTGCACCCCCGGTGGCAGGGGGTTACAATGAGCAGTTCTTC
NA,TRBJ1-4,NA,TRBV7-9,CASSPAPQGWDEKLFF,TGTGCCAGCAGCCCGGCCCCTCAGGGGTGGGACGAAAAACTGTTTTTT
NA,TRBJ2-3,NA,TRBV10-3,CAISDATSRDTQYF,TGTGCCATCAGTGATGCGACCTCGCGCGATACGCAGTATTTT
NA,TRBJ2-3,TRBD2,TRBV6-5,CATGPGLASTDTQYF,TGTGCCACCGGACCGGGACTAGCAAGCACAGATACGCAGTATTTT
many,TRBJ2-1,TRBD2,TRBV7-2,CASSLAGASSGVQQFF,TGTGCCAGCAGCTTAGCCGGGGCGTCTAGCGGGGTTCAGCAGTTCTTC
few,TRBJ1-1,TRBD1,TRBV11-1,CASSLEGRGTTEAFF,TGTGCCAGCAGCTTAGAGGGCAGGGGGACAACTGAAGCTTTCTTT
few,TRBJ2-7,NA,TRBV6-6,CASSYYAASSYEQYF,TGTGCCAGCAGTTACTACGCCGCAAGCTCCTACGAGCAGTACTTC
NA,TRBJ2-1,TRBD2,TRBV20-1,CSANRLAGGSYNEQFF,TGCAGTGCCAACCGACTAGCGGGAGGGTCCTACAATGAGCAGTTCTTC
NA,TRBJ1-1,NA,TRBV7-9,CASSRGVPEAFF,TGTGCCAGCAGTCGGGGGGTCCCTGAAGCTTTCTTT
NA,TRBJ1-2,NA,TRBV28,CASSFEWGQGYTF,TGTGCCAGCAGTTTCGAATGGGGGCAGGGCTACACCTTC
NA,TRBJ2-7,NA,TRBV29-1,CSVIPERSSSYEQYF,TGCAGCGTGATCCCTGAGAGGTCAAGCTCCTACGAGCAGTACTTC
many,TRBJ2-7,NA,TRBV11-2,CASSLGAGVNEQYF,TGTGCCAGCAGCTTAGGGGCAGGGGTAAACGAGCAGTACTTC
few,TRBJ2-1,NA,TRBV6-2/TRBV6-3,CASRDPFLGPNEQFF,TGTGCCAGCAGAGACCCCTTTTTAGGCCCCAATGAGCAGTTCTTC
few,TRBJ1-4,TRBD1,TRBV12-3/TRBV12-4,CASSPMTGRGEKLFF,TGTGCCAGCAGTCCGATGACAGGGAGAGGCGAAAAACTGTTTTTT
NA,TRBJ1-4,NA,TRBV6-2/TRBV6-3,CASSYSNDRTNDEKLFF,TGTGCCAGCAGTTACTCCAACGACAGAACGAATGATGAAAAACTGTTTTTT
NA,TRBJ2-7,TRBD2,TRBV20-1,CSARDTSGRFPYEQYF,TGCAGTGCTAGAGATACTAGCGGGAGATTTCCCTACGAGCAGTACTTC
NA,TRBJ2-7,NA,TRBV12-3/TRBV12-4,CASSLQDGEQYF,TGTGCCAGCAGTTTACAGGATGGTGAGCAGTACTTC